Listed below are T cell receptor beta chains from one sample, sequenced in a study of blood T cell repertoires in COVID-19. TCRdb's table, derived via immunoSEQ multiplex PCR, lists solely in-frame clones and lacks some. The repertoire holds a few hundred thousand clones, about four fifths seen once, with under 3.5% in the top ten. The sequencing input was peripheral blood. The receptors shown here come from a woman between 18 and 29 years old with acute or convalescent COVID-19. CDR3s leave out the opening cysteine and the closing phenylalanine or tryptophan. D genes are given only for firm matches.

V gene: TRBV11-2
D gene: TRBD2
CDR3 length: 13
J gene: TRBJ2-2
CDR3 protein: ASSHSGSTAGELF

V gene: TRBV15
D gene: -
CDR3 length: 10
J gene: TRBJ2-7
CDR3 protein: ATSRDEDEQY

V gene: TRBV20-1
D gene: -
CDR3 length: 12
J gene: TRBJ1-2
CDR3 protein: SASSPGQYYGYT

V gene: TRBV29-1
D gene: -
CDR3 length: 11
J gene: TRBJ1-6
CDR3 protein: SARQTDNSPLH

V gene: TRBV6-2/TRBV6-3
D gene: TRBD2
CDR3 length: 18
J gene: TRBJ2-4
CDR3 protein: ASSFVTSGDPELAKNIQY

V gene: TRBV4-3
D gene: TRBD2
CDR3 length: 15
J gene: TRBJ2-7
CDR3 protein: ASSQDLAGATSYEQY

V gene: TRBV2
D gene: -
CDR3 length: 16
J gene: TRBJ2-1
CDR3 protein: ASSGLLSSGPPYNEQF

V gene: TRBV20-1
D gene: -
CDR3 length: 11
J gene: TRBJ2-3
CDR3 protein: SASYHRTDTQY

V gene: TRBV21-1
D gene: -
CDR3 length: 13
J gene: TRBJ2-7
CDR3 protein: ASSIGTVLSYEQY

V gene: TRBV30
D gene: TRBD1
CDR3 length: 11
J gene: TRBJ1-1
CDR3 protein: AWDRGSNTEAF

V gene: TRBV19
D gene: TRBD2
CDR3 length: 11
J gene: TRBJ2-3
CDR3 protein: ASGGRSTDTQY

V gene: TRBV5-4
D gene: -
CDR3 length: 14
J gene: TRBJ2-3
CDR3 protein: ASSPRAIQSTDTQY

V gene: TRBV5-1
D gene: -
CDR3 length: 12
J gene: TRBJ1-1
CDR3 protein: ASSALGAGTEAF

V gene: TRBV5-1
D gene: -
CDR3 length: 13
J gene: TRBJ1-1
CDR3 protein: ASSLASQPGTEAF

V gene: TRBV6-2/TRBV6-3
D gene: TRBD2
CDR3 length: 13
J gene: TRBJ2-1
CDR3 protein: ASSAGTSGINEQF

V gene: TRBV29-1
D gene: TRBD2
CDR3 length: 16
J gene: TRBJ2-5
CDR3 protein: SVPPGLASGSGEETQY

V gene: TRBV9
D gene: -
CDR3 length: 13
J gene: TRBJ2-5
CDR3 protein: ASSVNPGGIETQY

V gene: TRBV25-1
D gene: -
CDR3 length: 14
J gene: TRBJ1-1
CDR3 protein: ASSELGGDENTEAF

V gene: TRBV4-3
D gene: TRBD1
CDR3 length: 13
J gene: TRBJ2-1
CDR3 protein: ASSQPTGTVNEQF

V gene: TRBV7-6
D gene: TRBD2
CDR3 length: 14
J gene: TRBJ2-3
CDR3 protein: ASSSGTSGSVDTQY

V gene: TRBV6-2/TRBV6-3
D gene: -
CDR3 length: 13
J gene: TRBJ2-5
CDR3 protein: ASSYRLGGQETQY

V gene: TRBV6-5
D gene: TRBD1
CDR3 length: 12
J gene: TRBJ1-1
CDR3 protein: ASMRDSLNTEAF

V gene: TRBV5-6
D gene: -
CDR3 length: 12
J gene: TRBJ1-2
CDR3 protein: ASSLFFQGDRYT

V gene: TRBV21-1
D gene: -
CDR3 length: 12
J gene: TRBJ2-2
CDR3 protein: ASKGRGGTGELF

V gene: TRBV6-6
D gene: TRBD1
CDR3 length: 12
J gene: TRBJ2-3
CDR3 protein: ASSSGTGGDTQY

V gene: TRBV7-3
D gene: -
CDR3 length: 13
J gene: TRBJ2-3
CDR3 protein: ASSLTPLVSDTQY

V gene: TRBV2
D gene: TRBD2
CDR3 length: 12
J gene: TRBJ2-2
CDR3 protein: ASSAAGVTGELF

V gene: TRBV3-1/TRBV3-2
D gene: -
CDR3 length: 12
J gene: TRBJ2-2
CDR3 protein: ASSQEEDTGELF

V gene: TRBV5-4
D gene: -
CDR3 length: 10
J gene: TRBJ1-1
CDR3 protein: ASSPGYGEAF

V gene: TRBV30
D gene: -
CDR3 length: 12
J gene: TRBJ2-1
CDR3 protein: AWSMLASYNEQF

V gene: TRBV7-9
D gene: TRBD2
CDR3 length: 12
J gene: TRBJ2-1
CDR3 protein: ASSLREGLGEQF

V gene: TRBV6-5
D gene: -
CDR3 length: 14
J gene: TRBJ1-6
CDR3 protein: ASSYSSQGDNSPLH

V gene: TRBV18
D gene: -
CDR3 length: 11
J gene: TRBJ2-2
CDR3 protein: ASSPRGTGELF

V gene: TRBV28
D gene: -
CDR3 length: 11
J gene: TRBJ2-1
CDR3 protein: AIGAFSYNEQF

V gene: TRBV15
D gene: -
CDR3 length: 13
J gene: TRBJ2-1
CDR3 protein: ATSRDRLAYNEQF

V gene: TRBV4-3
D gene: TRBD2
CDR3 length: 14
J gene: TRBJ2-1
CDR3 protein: ASSQDFGTRIGEQF

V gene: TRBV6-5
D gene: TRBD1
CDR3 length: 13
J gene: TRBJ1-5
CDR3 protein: ASSSGQGGNQPQH

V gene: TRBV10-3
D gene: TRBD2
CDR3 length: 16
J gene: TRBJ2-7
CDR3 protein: AISTPGLAGRSSYEQY

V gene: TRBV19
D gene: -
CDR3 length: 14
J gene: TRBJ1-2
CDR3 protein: ASSPGRLGLNYGYT

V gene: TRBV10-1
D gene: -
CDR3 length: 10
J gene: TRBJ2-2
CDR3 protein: ASSDWPGELF

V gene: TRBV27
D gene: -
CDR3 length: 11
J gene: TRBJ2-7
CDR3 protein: ASSFGQSYEQY